The 27 T cell receptor beta chains listed next were all sequenced from one sample in a study of post-analysis software for immune sequencing data. Overall study findings and caveats: Compared with controls, patients had more of five or six TRBV segments, including TRBV5-6, TRBV5-1 and TRBV20-1.

These TCRs are of unknown antigen specificity. The library was made from cDNA and included unique molecular identifiers. TCRdb itself ran the PCR reads through MiXCR, one entry per CDR3 protein. The repertoire holds approximately 730,000 distinct CDR3 sequences, around 27% seen once, with 0.55% to 0.65% in the top ten. Sequences were obtained from blood. The receptors originated from a girl between 10 and 17 years old with multiple sclerosis.

Remarks on this clonotype: Germline and junction disagree at one end, which may indicate a read error. The CDR3 coding sequence is TGTGCCGGCAGCTTGAGCCTACGGGAAAATACGCAGTATTTT. Residues: CAGSLSLRENTQYF. The chain has TRBV7-2 and TRBJ2-3; tentatively, D is TRBD2 (5 bases). Germline V gene lookup returns CDR1 SGHTA and CDR2 FQGNSA. CDR3 length: 14 residues.

This clonotype was counted a single time. The chain has TRBV29-1 and TRBJ1-1; perhaps TRBD1 as D (5 bases). The CDR3 is 13 residues long. Germline loops: CDR1 SQVTM, CDR2 ANQGSEA. V was pared by 4 bases and J by 4 bases, with 13 bases between. The CDR3 sequence: CSVAAGRATEAFF. The CDR3 DNA follows: TGCAGCGTTGCGGCAGGGAGGGCCACTGAAGCTTTCTTT.

The chain links TRBV6-5 to TRBJ2-4, with D uncertain. The ends were cut back, 6 bases at V and 7 bases at J, with 13 bases in the middle. Germline V CDR1 and CDR2: MNHEY, SVGAGI. There are 13 residues in the CDR3. The CDR3 here is CASSPSIGNIQYF. The CDR3 DNA sequence: TGTGCCAGCAGCCCCTCTATTGGGAACATTCAGTACTTC.

CDR3 in amino acids: CASSASTGTETQYF. In DNA, the CDR3 is TGTGCCAGCAGCGCGTCGACAGGGACAGAGACCCAGTACTTC. The chain is built from TRBV2 and TRBJ2-5, with 7 bases identical to TRBD1. This CDR3 is 14 amino acids long. V lost 6 bases, J lost 4 bases, and 8 bases stayed unmatched. Germline-derived CDR1 and CDR2 are SNHLY and FYNNEI.

The chain links TRBV28 to TRBJ2-5, with 11 bases that match TRBD2. Germline loops: CDR1 MDHEN, CDR2 SYDVKM. The CDR3 covers 16 residues. Trimming took 6 bases from V and 2 from J; bases not matched to a gene: 8. The CDR3 loop reads CASSQQVAGGQETQYF. In nucleotides, the CDR3 is TGTGCCAGCAGCCAGCAGGTAGCGGGGGGGCAAGAGACCCAGTACTTC.

This chain uses TRBV15 with TRBJ1-2; possibly TRBD1 for D (6 bases). V lost 3 bases and J lost 5, with 16 bases in between. Germline assignment: CDR1 LNHNV and CDR2 YYDKDF (reference sequence). The CDR3 runs 15 residues. Written as DNA, the CDR3 is TGTGCCACCAGCAGCTCGGGGGCCGGAGGGTATGGCTACACCTTC. Protein: CATSSSGAGGYGYTF. Combining the CDR3 with reference TRBV15 and TRBJ1-2 gives the whole variable domain DAMVIQNPRYQVTQFGKPVTLSCSQTLNHNVMYWYQQKSSQAPKLLFHYYDKDFNNEADTPDNFQSRRPNTSFCFLDIRSPGLGDTAMYLCATSSSGAGGYGYTFGSGTRLTVV.

Ten or more counts support this clonotype. V gene TRBV29-1 combines with J gene TRBJ2-1, with 15 bases fitting TRBD2. Germline values: CDR1 SQVTM, CDR2 ANQGSEA. The CDR3 loop spans 18 amino acids. V was pared by 1 base and J by 8 bases, with 12 bases of the junction left unmatched. CDR3 in amino acids: CSVEGYGLAGGGMDEQFF. The CDR3 bases are TGCAGCGTTGAAGGTTACGGACTAGCGGGAGGGGGGATGGATGAGCAGTTCTTC.

V gene TRBV7-2 combines with J gene TRBJ1-2; TRBD1 is a possible D gene (5 bases). From germline, CDR1 is SGHTA and CDR2 FQGNSA. The V end was cut by 1 base, the J end by 5 bases, with 17 bases between. This CDR3 contains 16 residues. CDR3 sequence: CASSLDKGVRLYGYTF. In DNA, the CDR3 is TGTGCCAGCAGCTTAGATAAAGGGGTTCGTCTGTATGGCTACACCTTC.

This clonotype was seen more than once but under ten times. The V and J genes are TRBV20-1 and TRBJ1-1; D uncertain. Germline assignment: CDR1 DFQATT and CDR2 SNEGSKA (reference sequence). The CDR3 consists of 11 residues. Trimming cost V 4 bases and J 4 bases, with 7 bases left between them. CDR3 DNA: TGCAGTGCTAACGGCGGCACTGAAGCTTTCTTT. Protein sequence: CSANGGTEAFF.

The rearrangement uses TRBV4-3 and TRBJ2-2, with a tentative D call TRBD1 (6 bases). The V end was cut by 2 bases, the J end by 0 bases, with 13 bases between. The CDR3 sequence is 17 residues long. CDR1 is LGHNA and CDR2 is YSLEER in the germline V gene. The CDR3 reads CASSQRGGRTNTGELFF. Here the CDR3 DNA reads TGCGCCAGCAGCCAACGAGGGGGACGTACGAACACCGGGGAGCTGTTTTTT.

This clonotype showed up just a few times. The J gene is TRBJ2-1, the V gene TRBV5-6, with 8 positions matching TRBD1. Trimming took 4 bases from V and 3 from J; bases not matched to a gene: 6. The CDR3 is 15 amino acids. Germline V gives CDR1 SGHDT, CDR2 YYEEEE. CDR3 loop: CASSHRDRGYNEQFF. The DNA for the CDR3 is TGTGCCAGCAGCCACCGTGACAGGGGCTACAATGAGCAGTTCTTC. Full variable domain (missing parts from reference TRBV5-6 and TRBJ2-1): DAGVTQSPTHLIKTRGQQVTLRCSPKSGHDTVSWYQQALGQGPQFIFQYYEEEERQRGNFPDRFSGHQFPNYSSELNVNALLLGDSALYLCASSHRDRGYNEQFFGPGTRLTVL.

There are a few counts of this clonotype. J is TRBJ2-2 and V is TRBV10-3, with 9 nucleotides matching TRBD2. The germline V gene encodes CDR1 ENHRY and CDR2 SYGVKD. The CDR3 runs to 16 residues. J was trimmed by 1 base and V by 5 bases; bases with no gene match: 5. The CDR3 DNA reads as TGTGCCATCAGTCCCCCGACTAGCGGGAACACCGGGGAGCTGTTTTTT. Its translation: CAISPPTSGNTGELFF.

CDR3 region: CASSSRLSHSLAKNIQYF. The CDR3, as DNA: TGTGCCAGCAGCTCCAGATTGTCCCACTCACTGGCCAAAAACATTCAGTACTTC. The chain has TRBV7-2 and TRBJ2-4; D not certain. The CDR3 contains 18 residues. Germline assignment: CDR1 SGHTA and CDR2 FQGNSA. The ends were cut back, 4 bases at V and 1 base at J, with 20 bases in the middle.

Note on this clonotype: Compared with germline, one end of the junction differs, possibly owing to a read error. This chain links TRBV20-1 with TRBJ2-5, with 9 bases fitting TRBD2. The CDR3 totals 12 residues. Germline V gene sequence: CDR1 DFQATT, CDR2 SNEGSKA (reference sequence). CDR3 protein: CGAAPLAGEQYF. The CDR3 region has the DNA TGCGGTGCTGCTCCCTTAGCGGGGGAGCAGTACTTC.

This clonotype was counted only a few times. The V gene is TRBV5-1, the J gene TRBJ2-1; TRBD1 or TRBD2 may be the D gene (5 bases each). The CDR3 sequence is 15 residues long. The V gene's germline CDR1 is SGHRS and CDR2 YFSETQ. V lost 5 bases and J 10 bases, leaving 22 bases between the germline ends. This chain's CDR3 is CASSPTVGGEQEQFF. The CDR3 DNA reads as TGCGCCAGCAGTCCGACAGTTGGGGGAGAGCAGGAGCAGTTCTTC.

This clonotype was picked up many times. The chain links TRBV6-4 to TRBJ2-3; 12 nucleotides agree with TRBD2. The germline V gene has CDR1 MRHNA and CDR2 SNTAGT. V lost 2 bases, J lost 3 bases, and 0 bases stayed unmatched. There are 15 residues in the CDR3. DNA of the CDR3: TGTGCCAGCAGTGACGGGACTAGCGGGACAGATACGCAGTATTTT. It encodes CASSDGTSGTDTQYF.

This clonotype was observed at least ten times. V usage is TRBV7-2 and J usage is TRBJ2-5; D gene ambiguous. V was cut by 2 bases and J by 3 bases, with 10 bases left in between. There are 14 residues in the CDR3. The germline CDR1 and CDR2 sequences are SGHTA and FQGNSA. The CDR3 reads CASSLRGGEETQYF. The CDR3 nucleotides are TGTGCCAGCAGCTTACGAGGCGGAGAAGAGACCCAGTACTTC.

The chain carries TRBV28 and TRBJ2-7, with TRBD1 identical over 9 bases. V was pared by 4 bases and J by 6 bases, with 7 bases of the junction left unmatched. The germline CDR1 and CDR2 sequences are MDHEN and SYDVKM. There are 14 residues in the CDR3. CDR3 in DNA: TGTGCCAGCAGTTCATGGACAGGGGAGGTCGAGCAGTACTTC. Translating gives CASSSWTGEVEQYF. The whole variable domain, filled in from reference TRBV28 and TRBJ2-7, reads DVKVTQSSRYLVKRTGEKVFLECVQDMDHENMFWYRQDPGLGLRLIYFSYDVKMKEKGDIPEGYSVSREKKERFSLILESASTNQTSMYLCASSSWTGEVEQYFGPGTRLTVT.

The chain couples TRBV6-2 or TRBV6-3 to TRBJ1-2; maybe TRBD1 (6 bases). V lost 7 bases to trimming and J lost 2 bases, with 17 bases between them. CDR1 MNHEY and CDR2 SVGEGT come from the germline V gene. The CDR3 totals 15 residues. This chain's CDR3 is CASTRQAYINYGYTF. DNA of the CDR3: TGTGCCAGCACCCGACAGGCCTACATCAACTATGGCTACACCTTC.

The rearrangement links TRBV29-1 to TRBJ2-4; the D is unclear. Trimming removed 7 bases from V and 0 bases from J, with 7 bases in between. The length of the CDR3 is 12 residues. Germline V lookup: CDR1 SQVTM, CDR2 ANQGSEA. The CDR3 nucleotides are TGCAGCGGATATATAGCCAAAAACATTCAGTACTTC. This codes for CSGYIAKNIQYF.

In its sample, this clonotype was seen once. The chain recombines TRBV6-2 or TRBV6-3 with TRBJ2-7, with 7 bases lining up with TRBD2. Per germline, CDR1 MNHEY and CDR2 SVGEGT. The J segment lost 2 bases and the V segment lost 4 bases, leaving 8 bases of the junction unmatched. The CDR3 has 15 residues. The CDR3 sequence: CASSCPGTTPYEQYF. The CDR3 coding sequence is TGTGCCAGCAGTTGCCCCGGGACTACCCCCTACGAGCAGTACTTC.

This chain connects TRBV20-1 to TRBJ2-5; possibly TRBD1 for D (6 bases). Germline-derived CDR1 and CDR2 are DFQATT and SNEGSKA (reference sequence). Trimming pared 7 bases from V and 1 base from J, leaving 13 bases between. The CDR3 runs 13 residues. The chain's CDR3 is CSVGTFTQETQYF. The CDR3 DNA reads as TGCAGTGTGGGGACATTCACCCAAGAGACCCAGTACTTC.

This clonotype showed up just a few times. This CDR3 reads CSARAGGQGAGRGEQYF. The CDR3 DNA sequence: TGCAGTGCTAGAGCAGGGGGACAGGGGGCGGGTCGTGGCGAGCAGTACTTC. The gene calls are TRBV20-1 and TRBJ2-7; 12 bases line up with TRBD1. Germline CDR1 reads DFQATT; CDR2 reads SNEGSKA (reference sequence). The V segment lost 1 base and the J segment 6 bases; nucleotides outside the gene matches: 13. This CDR3 has 17 residues.

The rearrangement uses TRBV5-1 and TRBJ2-2; D gene uncertain. Between the trimmed V and J ends, which lost 0 bases and 4 bases, there was a span of 7 bases. The length of the CDR3 is 14 residues. CDR1 and CDR2 from the germline V gene are SGHRS and YFSETQ. In nucleotides, the CDR3 is TGCGCCAGCAGCTTGGACGGAGCCACCGGGGAGCTGTTTTTT. It encodes CASSLDGATGELFF.

J is TRBJ1-1 and V is TRBV29-1; 9 nucleotides line up with TRBD1. CDR3 size: 11 residues. Germline trimming cut 6 bases from V and 10 bases from J; bases unmatched to any gene: 6. Germline CDR1 SQVTM, CDR2 ANQGSEA. Written as DNA, the CDR3 is TGCAGCGTAGCCGACAGGGGGGGAGCTTTCTTT. It specifies CSVADRGGAFF.

This clonotype has just a few counts. V and J are TRBV6-6 and TRBJ2-1; unclear D gene. There are 13 residues in the CDR3. V lost 2 bases and J 2 bases, leaving 4 bases between the germline ends. Germline lookup yields CDR1 MNHNY and CDR2 SVGAGI (reference sequence). The CDR3 DNA sequence: TGTGCCAGCAGTTACGCAGCCTACAATGAGCAGTTCTTC. It is translated as CASSYAAYNEQFF.

This clonotype was seen a handful of times. The chain has TRBV20-1 and TRBJ2-3; a possible D gene is TRBD2 (6 bases). Germline values: CDR1 DFQATT, CDR2 SNEGSKA (reference sequence). V was cut by 6 bases and J by 6 bases, with 19 bases left in between. CDR3 size: 14 residues. The CDR3 protein is CSARGGLVVDTQYF. The CDR3 coding sequence is TGCAGTGCCCGAGGAGGGCTCGTGGTGGATACGCAGTATTTT.